The source of this T cell receptor beta chain is a study of control samples from healthy donors and cancer patients. Trimming at V came to 4 bases and at J to 5 bases, leaving 11 bases not matched to a gene. Germline CDR1 reads SGHDT; CDR2 reads YYEEEE. The CDR3 length is 16 residues. Sequenced by immunoSEQ multiplex PCR; TCRdb stores in-frame clones only, minus some. The sample has roughly 120,000 clones; 90% are singletons. The gene calls are TRBV5-6 and TRBJ1-4; 7 nucleotides match TRBD1. The sequence derives from a human donor in good health. The donor label of this sample is uncertain. Sequenced input: blood. The CDR3 region has the DNA TGTGCCAGCAGCCGACGGACAGGCGGGGCAAATGAAAAACTGTTTTTT. Translating gives CASSRRTGGANEKLFF. The full variable domain, rest sourced from reference TRBV5-6 and TRBJ1-4, is DAGVTQSPTHLIKTRGQQVTLRCSPKSGHDTVSWYQQALGQGPQFIFQYYEEEERQRGNFPDRFSGHQFPNYSSELNVNALLLGDSALYLCASSRRTGGANEKLFFGSGTQLSVL.